This TCR beta chain was identified during a study of Graves' ophthalmopathy and Graves' hyperthyroidism (dated by TCRdb to between 2017 and 2018). Broadly, across the study: Hyperthyroidism was considered stable if no progression to ophthalmopathy occurred within 18 months of follow-up. The study used TCR beta repertoire signatures to distinguish Graves' ophthalmopathy from Graves' hyperthyroidism and to predict progression to ophthalmopathy. In total, 135 blood samples were TCR-sequenced: 43 ophthalmopathy, some 80 hyperthyroidism and around 17 hyperthyroidism-to-ophthalmopathy patients. To explore V-J signatures that distinguish ophthalmopathy from hyperthyroidism, a discovery set of 100 patients was enrolled, made up of 40 to 45 with ophthalmopathy and under 65 with stable hyperthyroidism. For independent validation, a separate cohort was made up of 18 hyperthyroidism patients plus 17 patients who later progressed from hyperthyroidism to ophthalmopathy. T-cell repertoires of thyroid tissue and blood were compared in 5 or 6 hyperthyroidism patients. Once sampling was done, hyperthyroidism patients were given methimazole at a starting dose of 30 mg daily, while ophthalmopathy patients were given high-dose intravenous methylprednisolone. The paper as a whole reports these results and caveats: Sample size was not predetermined statistically, and investigators were not blinded to group allocation. In validation, the model predicted ophthalmopathy progression with about 64% sensitivity and 72.22% specificity; roughly 12 predicted patients were CT-confirmed with GO in a median of 6.5 months. In cross-validation, the 13-signature model distinguished ophthalmopathy from stable hyperthyroidism with around 90% sensitivity and approximately 81% specificity, while in the test set the corresponding values were about 80% and 75%. Most expanded thyroid clonotypes with a frequency above 0.001 also appeared in blood, which suggests that blood repertoires may reflect the immune response in the thyroid.

A note on this clonotype: There is no known antigen for this receptor. Per-nucleotide qualities are absent, and no much larger clonotype sits a single base away.

The CDR3 measures 13 amino acids from cysteine to phenylalanine. Just the 39-base CDR3 DNA is kept, in frame starting at base 1. CDR1 and CDR2 are drawn from the germline V gene: SQVTM, ANQGSEA. At the junction V is shortened by 4 bases and J by 11 bases; bases outside the gene matches: 11. Patients with hyperthyroidism were aged 18 to 65 years, had been newly diagnosed, and had a disease duration of less than 2 months. Patients with other autoimmune diseases, uncontrolled infections, pregnancy or lactation were excluded. Clinical symptoms, serum thyroxine, TRAb, thyroid ultrasound and orbital computed tomography formed the basis of the diagnosis. Total RNA was extracted with Trizol reagent and quality-checked on an Agilent 2100 Bioanalyzer. For repertoire sequencing, TCR beta CDR3 regions were amplified from RNA transcripts. The first round was an RT-PCR using HTBI primers with the Qiagen OneStep RT-PCR kit, and this first round was followed by a second-round multiplex PCR, then size selection and purification. Libraries were sequenced on an Illumina HiSeq2000 using paired-end 100 bp reads. The study's processing was this. SOAPnuke was used to process the reads, removing any read that contained adapters or uncalled bases, had a mean Phred below 15, or lacked an exact match to the constant primer or identifier. COPE v1.2.5 was used to merge high-quality paired reads. Unique nucleotide sequences were defined as clonotypes and aligned to IMGT TRB V, D and J references using MiTCR v1.1. The analysis was limited to V-J combinations with a frequency above 0.0001, which together covered approximately 99% of the repertoires. For each V-J combination, a TCR clonal expansion and chaos score was defined as the ratio of F50 clonal expansion to chaos observed in the TCRdist matrix. Features were reduced by Welch's t-statistics and random forest to over ten V-J combinations, which fed a naive Bayes classifier. The similarity between thyroid and blood repertoires was quantified using the Morisita-Horn index. TCRdb's own reprocessing of the public reads used fastp at Q25 and MiXCR and kept productive beta chains. Rows are combined by CDR3 protein, so each entry shows the most common genes and DNA. TCRdb's processing, not the study's, gives the V and J calls here. Counted in this sample were 500,000 to 600,000 distinct CDR3 sequences; about 40% of them appeared once. Of the sample, approximately 4.1% falls within the top ten clones.

The clonotype originates from an adult man with Graves' hyperthyroidism. The source material was peripheral blood or thyroid tissue (not recorded which). In this chain, TRBV29-1 is recombined with TRBJ1-1, and TRBD1 aligns with 9 junction nucleotides. The CDR3 reads CSVAAGTGSLAFF. The nucleotides read TGCAGCGTTGCCGCCGGGACAGGGTCCTTGGCTTTCTTT.